This T cell receptor (beta chain) was sequenced for a study of IL-17A CD8 T cells in psoriatic arthritis synovium. For context, the study as a whole: The study aimed to define the phenotype, molecular profile and function of synovial IL-17A+CD8+ T cells in psoriatic arthritis pathogenesis. Summary of the overall study and its limitations: Only three patients were included in the TCR sequencing, a limited sample size that the authors acknowledged. Cells came from synovial fluid rather than synovial tissue, since no psoriatic arthritis synovial tissue samples were available. Although over 5% of the repertoire was occupied by some individual clones, most synovial CD8+ subsets remained polyclonal.

After DNA extraction (Qiagen), TCRbeta V-D-J rearrangements were amplified in a bias-controlled manner and then sequenced at high throughput (immunoSEQ; Adaptive Biotech). Turning to the authors' computational methods: Productive sequences were analyzed at sequence level using the immunoSEQ Analyzer platform. Clonality was calculated as 1 minus Pielou's evenness, so values run from 0 (highly polyclonal) up to 1 (monoclonal). The Morisita index, ranging from 0 (no similarity) to 1 (complete similarity), was used to quantify repertoire overlap between subsets. Not all clones reach the TCRdb copy of this immuneACCESS table, which keeps in-frame sequences only. Checked studies attribute under half of the gap to unresolved V genes and leave the rest unexplained. V and J calls and clone size are those listed in that table; D and trimming were worked out from the DNA. The sample table contains 2,000 to 2,500 clones; only one count was recorded for approximately 67% of them. The ten largest clones capture about 10% of the sample.

Concerning this clone: This clone's antigen is unknown. No base quality information exists; no much larger clone differs at one position.

The CDR3, from cysteine to valine, totals 13 residues. Only the CDR3 DNA stays, 39 bases, in frame from base 1. A distance of 8 bases separates the germline ends of V and J, which lose 5 bases and 0 bases respectively. In the germline V gene, CDR1 corresponds to SGHAT and CDR2 to FQNNGV. Synovial fluid effusions were aspirated from the actively inflamed joints of patients with psoriatic arthritis. For each patient, synovial fluid served as the source from which three memory CD8+ T cell populations were isolated by sorting: Tc1 cells (IL-17A-IFNgamma+), Tc17 cells (IL-17A+) and the bulk memory fraction, allowing their TCR repertoires to be compared. Psoriatic arthritis patients met the Classification of Psoriatic Arthritis Study Group (CASPAR) criteria. The bulk memory CD8+ T cell sort included CD45RA-CD27+/- cells together with CD45RA+CD27- cells. Three patients with psoriatic arthritis provided sorted synovial fluid CD8+ T cell subsets that underwent TCRbeta sequencing. Before use, synovial fluid mononuclear cells were separated with Lymphoprep and cryopreserved in liquid nitrogen. The medium used for cryopreservation had roughly 50% fetal calf serum and about 10% dimethyl sulfoxide.

Recombination linked TRBV11-2 to TRBJ2-7; the D gene lacks a confident call. This sequence originates from a human donor with psoriatic arthritis. The specimen was memory CD8+ T cells from synovial fluid. In the paper's terms, the cell subset or site label means: bulk memory CD8+ T cells (CD45RA-CD27+/- and CD45RA+CD27-). The sequence in DNA is TGTGCCAGCAGCCGGGCGAGCTCCTACGAGCAGTACGTC. It specifies CASSRASSYEQYV.